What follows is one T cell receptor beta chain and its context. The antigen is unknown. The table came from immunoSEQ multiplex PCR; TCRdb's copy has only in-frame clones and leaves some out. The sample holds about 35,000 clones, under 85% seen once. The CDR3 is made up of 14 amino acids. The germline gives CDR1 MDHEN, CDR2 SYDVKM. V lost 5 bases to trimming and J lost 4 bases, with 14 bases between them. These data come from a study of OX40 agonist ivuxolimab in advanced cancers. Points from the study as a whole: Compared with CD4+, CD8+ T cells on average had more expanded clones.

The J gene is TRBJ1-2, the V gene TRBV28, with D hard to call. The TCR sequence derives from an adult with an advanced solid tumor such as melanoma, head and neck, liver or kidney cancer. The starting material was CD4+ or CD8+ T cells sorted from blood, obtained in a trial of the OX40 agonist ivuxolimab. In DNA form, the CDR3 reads TGTGCCAGCAGTGGTTCCGGGCCCATCTATGGCTACACCTTC. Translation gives CASSGSGPIYGYTF.